The source of this T cell receptor (beta chain) is a study of glioma-infiltrating T cells after dendritic cell vaccination. Study findings and constraints: Patients with more pretreatment TILs had longer time to progression and survival.

Time point: after dendritic cell vaccination, including at tumor progression/relapse. Produced via immunoSEQ multiplex PCR; TCRdb's table is partial and in-frame only. The data hold 45,000 to 60,000 clones, with roughly 83% observed a single time. Turning to this clone: Its antigen is not known.

Germline V gene data show CDR1 as SGHRS and CDR2 as YFSETQ. The CDR3 totals 14 residues. V lost 4 bases and J lost 10; bases outside the gene matches: 12. This TCR was recovered from a human donor with glioblastoma. The chain employs TRBV5-1 and TRBJ2-7; TRBD1 matches at 9 bases. The specimen comprised blood, sampled after dendritic cell vaccination. CDR3 sequence: CASSPLTGTGQQYF. CDR3 in DNA: TGCGCCAGCAGCCCACTCACCGGGACAGGGCAACAGTACTTC.